This is a list of T cell receptor beta chains from one sample in a study of immune evolution from preneoplasia to lung adenocarcinoma. Data came from immunoSEQ multiplex PCR; TCRdb stores just in-frame clones and leaves some out. The data contain 35,000 to 40,000 clones, about 73% of them singletons. The sequencing input was FFPE invasive lung adenocarcinoma tissue. The receptors originated from a person aged 60 to 70 with lung adenocarcinoma. Each CDR3 is given with its conserved first and last residue. D genes are given only for firm matches. Some rows mark clone size as missing; the rest say once, few, many or name a class of expanded clone.

d_call clone_size j_call v_call cdr3_nt cdr3_aa
- - TRBJ1-5 TRBV30 TGTGCCTGGAGTGACCGGGCCTGGAGTCAGCCCCAGCATTTT CAWSDRAWSQPQHF
TRBD2 - TRBJ2-2 TRBV11-3 TGTGCCAGCAGCTGGGGGGGGGCGAACACCGGGGAGCTGTTTTTT CASSWGGANTGELFF
- - TRBJ1-2 TRBV19 TGTGCCAGCCAGAGGGGAGACTATGGCTACACCTTC CASQRGDYGYTF
TRBD2 - TRBJ2-7 TRBV4-1 TGCGCCAGCAGCCAGATGCCCGGGACTAGCGGCTACGAGCAGTACTTC CASSQMPGTSGYEQYF
- - TRBJ1-4 TRBV30 TGTGCCGGAGAGGGGGGAAACGAAAAACTGTTTTTT CAGEGGNEKLFF
- - TRBJ2-3 TRBV11-2 TGTGCCAGCAGCTTAGGGTTGGCAGATACGCAGTATTTT CASSLGLADTQYF
- few TRBJ2-6 TRBV27 TGTGCCAGCAGGTCCCGGACCTCTGGGGCCAACGTCCTGACTTTC CASRSRTSGANVLTF
TRBD2 - TRBJ2-3 TRBV5-6 TGTGCCAGCAGCGTAATAGCGGGAGGATTTGCCTCCACAGATACGCAGTATTTT CASSVIAGGFASTDTQYF
TRBD2 - TRBJ2-1 TRBV4-1 TGCGCCAGCAGCCAAGAGGGGGGAGGGCCGGGGAATGAGCAGTTCTTC CASSQEGGGPGNEQFF
TRBD2 - TRBJ2-7 TRBV27 TGTGCCAGCAGTTATAGCGGGAGGGCCTACGAGCAGTACTTC CASSYSGRAYEQYF
- - TRBJ2-5 TRBV18 TGTGCCAGCTCACTTCGGGTGGGCTCAGAGACCCAGTACTTC CASSLRVGSETQYF
TRBD1 few TRBJ2-1 TRBV9 TGTGCCAGCAGCTCGCCGGGACAGGGAAGCGCGTCGGCCCAAAGTGAGCAGTTCTTC CASSSPGQGSASAQSEQFF
TRBD2 - TRBJ2-1 TRBV13 TGTGCCAGCAGCTCATCCGGGACTACGGTCGGCGAGCAGTTCTTC CASSSSGTTVGEQFF
- - TRBJ2-2 TRBV7-2 TGTGCCAGCAGCTTACGCTGGGGTAGGACTGATAACACCGGGGAGCTGTTTTTT CASSLRWGRTDNTGELFF
TRBD2 - TRBJ2-5 TRBV28 TGTGCCAGCAGCCTCGGACTAGCGGGAGTAGAGACCCAGTACTTC CASSLGLAGVETQYF
TRBD2 - TRBJ2-3 TRBV10-3 TGTGCCATCAGTGATGGGCTAGCGGGAACCACAGATACGCAGTATTTT CAISDGLAGTTDTQYF
- once TRBJ1-2 TRBV13 TGTGCCAGCAGCGCACAAGATTCCTATGGCTACACCTTC CASSAQDSYGYTF
TRBD2 - TRBJ2-5 TRBV4-1 TGCGCCAGCAGCCCAACTAGCGGGAGGGCCCAAGAGACCCAGTACTTC CASSPTSGRAQETQYF
TRBD2 - TRBJ2-1 TRBV7-2 TGTGCCAGCAGCTCGTCCGGGACTAGTTTGCAGTTCTTC CASSSSGTSLQFF
- - TRBJ2-3 TRBV5-1 TGCGCCAGCAGCTTGGCCCTACTAGATACGCAGTATTTT CASSLALLDTQYF
TRBD2 medium-sized TRBJ2-3 TRBV25-1 TGTGCCAGCAGTGAGAGCGGGAGAGGGGGGGGGAGCACAGATACGCAGTATTTT CASSESGRGGGSTDTQYF
TRBD1 few TRBJ2-2 TRBV19 TGTGCCAGTAGTTTGGGACAGGGATTGGCCGGGGAGCTGTTTTTT CASSLGQGLAGELFF
TRBD2 - TRBJ2-1 TRBV15 TGTGCCACCAGCAGGACTAGCGGGAGAGTCGCAGACAATGAGCAGTTCTTC CATSRTSGRVADNEQFF
- - TRBJ2-7 TRBV21-1 TGTGCCAGCAGCAAAGAGGAGCCGGCGCGGGAGAGATACGAGCAGTACTTC CASSKEEPARERYEQYF
- once TRBJ2-5 TRBV7-9 TGTGCCAGCAGCGGAAGGGGGGGACAGATCCAAGAGACCCAGTACTTC CASSGRGGQIQETQYF
- - TRBJ1-4 TRBV27 TGTGCCAGCACCCCGCATTTAGGGCAAAAACTGTTTTTT CASTPHLGQKLFF
TRBD2 - TRBJ2-1 TRBV7-2 TGTGCCAGCAGCCCTCACCCGACTAGCGGGAGTATGAATGAGCAGTTCTTC CASSPHPTSGSMNEQFF
- - TRBJ2-1 TRBV27 TGTGCCAGCAGTTTACTTGGCAGGGAGGCCAATCCCTACAATGAGCAGTTCTTC CASSLLGREANPYNEQFF
- once TRBJ1-1 TRBV28 TGTGCCAGCAGTGAAGACAGCTACACTGAAGCTTTCTTT CASSEDSYTEAFF